The 25 T cell receptor beta chains listed next were all sequenced from one sample in a study of Ad26.COV2.S vaccination and SARS-CoV-2 variants. Treatment denoted: about 20 received Ad26.COV2.S at low or high dose, single or two shots; about 5 received placebo; per-sample allocation not given. Samples were taken on day 63 after the first vaccine or placebo injection. Method: immunoSEQ multiplex PCR; TCRdb's copy keeps in-frame clones and lacks some. The sample comprises fewer than 400,000 clones, just over 85% of which are singletons, and more than 1.5% rests with the top ten. The sample was peripheral blood, taken in a trial of Ad26.COV2.S vaccine versus placebo. These TCRs come from a person aged 18-65 years who received the Ad26.COV2.S COVID-19 vaccine or a placebo.

The sample holds a few counts of this clone. This sequence joins TRBV23-1 and TRBJ2-3, with D hard to call. TRBV23-1 is labeled an ORF, and its function is uncertain. The V end lost 3 bases, the J end lost 9 bases, and 13 bases lay between the germline ends. The CDR3 length is 13 residues. The CDR3 DNA reads TGCGCCAGCAGTCATCAACCCCTTTTCACGCAGTATTTT. Translating it yields CASSHQPLFTQYF.

The rearrangement joins TRBV30 to TRBJ1-4; tentative D call: TRBD1 (5 bases). V gave up 4 bases and J gave up 6 bases, with 15 bases separating them. Looked up from germline, CDR1 is GTSNPN and CDR2 is SVGIG (reference sequence). The CDR3 is 14 residues long. CDR3 bases: TGTGCCTGGACCCCCGGGACGGGGGATGAAAAACTGTTTTTT. Encoded protein: CAWTPGTGDEKLFF.

The chain combines TRBV2 with TRBJ2-2, with D perhaps TRBD1 or TRBD2 (7 bases each). CDR3 length equals 15 residues. From germline, CDR1 is SNHLY and CDR2 FYNNEI. The V and J ends lost 2 bases and 4 bases respectively, with 11 bases between them. Written as DNA, the CDR3 is TGTGCCAGCAGTGAACAGGGGGGGCCCACCGGGGAGCTGTTTTTT. It is translated as CASSEQGGPTGELFF.

V gene TRBV10-3 combines with J gene TRBJ2-3, with D perhaps matching TRBD2 (6 bases). This CDR3 is built from 16 residues. Germline CDR1 is ENHRY and CDR2 is SYGVKD. Trimming took 0 bases from V and 0 from J, leaving 10 bases between them. The CDR3 loop is CAISESAGQSTDTQYF. The CDR3 nucleotides are TGTGCCATCAGTGAGTCTGCGGGGCAGAGCACAGATACGCAGTATTTT.

The chain is built from TRBV9 and TRBJ2-2; 14 bases are a match to TRBD2. The CDR3 runs to 16 residues. Germline trimming cut 3 bases from V and 8 bases from J; bases unmatched to any gene: 6. Germline V gives CDR1 SGDLS, CDR2 YYNGEE. The CDR3 sequence: CASSARLAGGPGELFF. The CDR3 DNA is TGTGCCAGCAGCGCCCGACTAGCGGGGGGGCCGGGGGAGCTGTTTTTT.

This chain links TRBV14 with TRBJ2-7; 9 nucleotides match TRBD1. Germline trimming cut 4 bases from V and 5 bases from J; bases unmatched to any gene: 9. Germline-derived CDR1 and CDR2 are SGHDN and FVKESK. The CDR3 is 15 amino acids. The chain's CDR3 is CASSPYRGRADEQYF. The CDR3 nucleotides are TGTGCCAGCAGCCCCTACAGGGGGCGCGCGGACGAGCAGTACTTC.

The V and J genes are TRBV7-6 and TRBJ2-7; 8 bases are shared with TRBD1. Germline values: CDR1 SGHVS, CDR2 FNYEAQ. The CDR3 length is 14 residues. The ends lost 1 base at V and 3 bases at J; junction bases unmatched: 2. The CDR3 DNA follows: TGTGCCAGCAGCTTAGGGACAGGGTTCTACGAGCAGTACTTC. Amino acids: CASSLGTGFYEQYF.

The rearrangement uses TRBV11-2 and TRBJ2-1; TRBD2 matches 9 bases. Germline assignment: CDR1 SGHAT and CDR2 FQNNGV. This CDR3 is 16 amino acids long. J was trimmed by 4 bases and V by 6 bases; bases with no gene match: 10. The CDR3 protein is CASRPTSGPLYNEQFF. CDR3 DNA sequence: TGTGCCAGCAGGCCAACTAGCGGGCCCCTATACAATGAGCAGTTCTTC.

The V and J genes are TRBV20-1 and TRBJ2-7; TRBD1 agrees at 7 bases. Germline V CDR1 and CDR2: DFQATT, SNEGSKA (reference sequence). The CDR3 contains 11 residues. The CDR3 nucleotides read TGCAGCGGCAGACAGGGCTACGAGCAGTACTTC. As protein: CSGRQGYEQYF.

V is TRBV10-2 and J is TRBJ2-2; the D gene is possibly TRBD1 (6 bases). The ends were cut back, 2 bases at V and 2 bases at J, with 9 bases in the middle. Per the germline V gene, CDR1 is WSHSY and CDR2 is SAAADI. This CDR3 has 15 amino acids. The CDR3 bases are TGCGCCAGCAGTGAGAACAGGGCAAACACCGGGGAGCTGTTTTTT. Residues: CASSENRANTGELFF.

The genes are TRBV7-3 and TRBJ2-3; 11 nucleotides align to TRBD2. The CDR3 extends over 15 amino acids. The germline V gene has CDR1 SGHTA and CDR2 FQGTGA. V was clipped by 4 bases and J by 5 bases; unmatched bases: 5. This chain's CDR3 is CASSSSGTSGDTQYF. The CDR3 DNA reads TGTGCCAGCAGCTCTTCCGGGACTAGCGGAGATACGCAGTATTTT.

The gene calls are TRBV4-2 and TRBJ2-7, with 7 positions matching TRBD1. The germline gives CDR1 LGHNA, CDR2 YNFKEQ. The junction had 14 bases not matched to a gene; V was cut back by 6 bases and J by 3 bases. There are 16 residues in the CDR3. The CDR3, as DNA: TGTGCCAGCAGTTTGGGGATGGCGACAGGGAACTACGAGCAGTACTTC. Its protein is CASSLGMATGNYEQYF.

The rearrangement joins TRBV7-9 to TRBJ1-2; no clear D gene. CDR3 length: 11 amino acids. V lost 7 bases, J lost 8 bases, and 11 bases lay in between. Germline CDR1 is SEHNR and CDR2 is FQNEAQ (reference sequence). The CDR3 DNA reads as TGTGCCAGCAAGGTGCTCGAAGGCTACACCTTC. As protein: CASKVLEGYTF. Drawing the rest from reference TRBV7-9 and TRBJ1-2, the complete variable domain is DTGVSQNPRHKITKRGQNVTFRCDPISEHNRLYWYRQTLGQGPEFLTYFQNEAQLEKSRLLSDRFSAERPKGSFSTLEIQRTEQGDSAMYLCASKVLEGYTFGSGTRLTVV.

The chain employs TRBV4-3 and TRBJ2-2; 8 nucleotides line up with TRBD2. The germline CDR1 and CDR2 sequences are LGHNA and YSLEER. The CDR3 covers 18 residues. Germline trimming cut 0 bases from V and 7 bases from J; bases unmatched to any gene: 13. The DNA for the CDR3 is TGCGCCAGCAGCCAAGATTTAATAGCGGGGACCCAGGGCGGGGAGCTGTTTTTT. Its protein product is CASSQDLIAGTQGGELFF.

This clone was detected a few times. V gene TRBV11-3 combines with J gene TRBJ2-3, with D perhaps matching TRBD1 or TRBD2 (5 bases each). The CDR3 is made up of 15 amino acids. V was trimmed by 3 bases and J by 8 bases, leaving 18 bases between them. Germline CDR1 and CDR2: SGHNT and YENEEA. The CDR3 DNA is TGTGCCAGCAGCTTTGGGAGAGGGGCGAGTGGTACGCAGTATTTT. This sequence encodes CASSFGRGASGTQYF.

This rearrangement joins TRBV6-6 to TRBJ1-3; no firm D call. CDR3 length: 16 amino acids. Trimming removed 3 bases at V and 1 base at J, with 13 bases between. Germline V CDR1 and CDR2: MNHNY, SVGAGI (reference sequence). The CDR3 DNA sequence: TGTGCCAGCAGTTATCGGGAGGAGCCTTCTGGAAACACCATATATTTT. Protein: CASSYREEPSGNTIYF.

The CDR3 sequence: CASSIVTDRGTEAFF. CDR3 DNA sequence: TGTGCCAGTAGTATAGTGACGGACAGGGGCACTGAAGCTTTCTTT. The rearrangement links TRBV19 to TRBJ1-1; 9 bases are a match to TRBD1. V dropped 1 base and J dropped 4; count of bases not matched to a gene: 4. Germline V gives CDR1 LNHDA, CDR2 SQIVND (reference sequence). The CDR3 is 15 amino acids.

This chain's CDR3 is CASSQGTGTTEAFF. CDR3 coding DNA: TGCGCCAGCAGCCAAGGGACAGGTACCACTGAAGCTTTCTTT. The gene calls are TRBV4-3 and TRBJ1-1; 7 nucleotides agree with TRBD1. CDR1 LGHNA and CDR2 YSLEER come from the germline V gene. J was trimmed by 4 bases and V by 1 base; bases with no gene match: 3. This CDR3 region has 14 residues.

The V gene is TRBV7-2, the J gene TRBJ1-1, with 7 bases identical to TRBD1. Germline V gives CDR1 SGHTA, CDR2 FQGNSA. The CDR3 is 13 amino acids. The V segment lost 8 bases and the J segment 1 base; nucleotides outside the gene matches: 4. CDR3 sequence reads: CASAGDRNTEAFF. CDR3 sequence (DNA): TGTGCCAGCGCGGGGGACAGGAACACTGAAGCTTTCTTT.

The chain is built from TRBV5-1 and TRBJ1-1; D unclear. V dropped 4 bases and J dropped 3 bases, with 13 bases sitting between them. This CDR3 region has 14 residues. Germline lookup yields CDR1 SGHRS and CDR2 YFSETQ. CDR3 in DNA: TGCGCCAGCAGCCGAGGAGTGGTGGACACTGAAGCTTTCTTT. This translates into CASSRGVVDTEAFF.

In its sample, this clone was seen once. This chain links TRBV10-3 with TRBJ2-3; TRBD2 matches at 9 bases. Germline CDR1 reads ENHRY; CDR2 reads SYGVKD. The V segment lost 6 bases and the J segment 4 bases; nucleotides outside the gene matches: 11. The CDR3 contains 16 residues. The CDR3 spells CAIRRAGGLTADTQYF. The CDR3 bases are TGTGCCATCAGGAGAGCGGGGGGCCTCACCGCAGATACGCAGTATTTT.

J is TRBJ2-7 and V is TRBV15; D not certain. V lost 0 bases to trimming and J lost 3 bases, with 12 bases between them. Germline lookup yields CDR1 LNHNV and CDR2 YYDKDF (reference sequence). This CDR3 contains 15 residues. The CDR3 protein is CATSRDPTSGYEQYF. The DNA of the CDR3 is TGTGCCACCAGCAGAGATCCCACTTCCGGCTACGAGCAGTACTTC.

This clone appeared a few times. The rearrangement uses TRBV2 and TRBJ1-2; no definite D call. Germline loops: CDR1 SNHLY, CDR2 FYNNEI. V was clipped by 3 bases and J by 0 bases, with 11 bases between them. CDR3 length: 15 residues. The CDR3 DNA is TGTGCCAGCAGTGAGTCGCGGGTCTCTAACTATGGCTACACCTTC. This sequence encodes CASSESRVSNYGYTF. The full variable domain, in which reference TRBV2 and TRBJ1-2 provide the parts outside the CDR3, is EPEVTQTPSHQVTQMGQEVILRCVPISNHLYFYWYRQILGQKVEFLVSFYNNEISEKSEIFDDQFSVERPDGSNFTLKIRSTKLEDSAMYFCASSESRVSNYGYTFGSGTRLTVV.

The chain uses TRBV19 and TRBJ2-3; D not certain. Trimming cost V 1 base and J 2 bases, with 7 bases left between them. CDR3 length equals 14 residues. Germline loops: CDR1 LNHDA, CDR2 SQIVND (reference sequence). CDR3 sequence reads: CASSIGTTTDTQYF. The CDR3 DNA sequence: TGTGCCAGTAGTATAGGAACAACCACAGATACGCAGTATTTT.

The chain employs TRBV6-2 or TRBV6-3 and TRBJ1-5; D is perhaps TRBD1 (6 bases). The CDR3 has 17 amino acids. Per germline, CDR1 MNHEY and CDR2 SVGEGT. V shed 2 bases and J shed 10 bases, with 24 bases lying between them. The CDR3 loop is CASSYDVRQGFIFPQHF. CDR3 nucleotide sequence: TGTGCCAGCAGTTACGACGTCCGGCAGGGGTTTATTTTTCCCCAGCATTTT.